These 8 T cell receptor beta chains were all obtained from the same sample, sequenced in a study of T-cell memory formation after mild COVID-19 (dated by TCRdb to 2020 to 2022). Receptors were amplified or captured by 5' RACE. The sample was run on an Illumina NovaSeq 6000. Using fastp at Q25 and MiXCR, TCRdb reprocessed the public reads and kept productive beta chains. Each entry is one CDR3 protein sequence, shown with its most common DNA and genes. The sample data list some 310,000 distinct CDR3 sequences, and 20% of these were observed just once. The ten largest make up around 20% of the sample. Sample: PBMCs or a T cell subset sorted from them (not recorded which). These receptors all stem from a man younger than 35 who had mild COVID-19 (a few samples of this study predate the infection). The sample titles of this study are shuffled in the database, so cell type and time point are left out; the donor was told from shared clones.

As concerns this clonotype: A read error may produce the germline difference seen at one junction end. V gene TRBV7-9 combines with J gene TRBJ2-3; D gene unclear. The CDR3 runs to 16 residues. From germline, CDR1 is SEHNR and CDR2 FQNEAQ (reference sequence). The CDR3: CASSLGVRQSTDTKYF. The CDR3 bases are TGTGCCAGCAGCTTAGGCGTTCGGCAGTCCACAGATACGAAGTATTTT.

The table lists this clonotype with a few counts. The chain combines TRBV2 with TRBJ2-1; a weak D match, TRBD2 (6 bases). Trimming stripped 7 bases from V and 0 bases from J, with 10 bases between. The CDR3 has 14 amino acids. Germline V CDR1 and CDR2: SNHLY, FYNNEI. The CDR3: CASNGGDSYNEQFF. CDR3 sequence (DNA): TGTGCCAGCAACGGCGGGGACTCCTACAATGAGCAGTTCTTC.

This chain uses TRBV7-2 with TRBJ2-2, with D perhaps TRBD2 (5 bases). Germline values: CDR1 SGHTA, CDR2 FQGNSA. Trimming cost V 5 bases and J 0 bases, with 7 bases left between them. CDR3 length equals 14 residues. CDR3 protein: CASSAGANTGELFF. The CDR3 DNA follows: TGTGCCAGCAGCGCCGGGGCGAACACCGGGGAGCTGTTTTTT.

J is TRBJ1-5 and V is TRBV6-5; perhaps TRBD1 as D (5 bases). Per the germline V gene, CDR1 is MNHEY and CDR2 is SVGAGI. This CDR3 has 13 residues. V gave up 6 bases and J gave up 10 bases, with 16 bases separating them. The CDR3 is CASSGGGLRPQHF. The DNA for the CDR3 is TGTGCCAGCAGCGGGGGAGGCTTGCGACCCCAGCATTTT.

The J gene is TRBJ2-7, the V gene TRBV19, with D possibly being TRBD1 (5 bases). The CDR3 length is 13 residues. V gave up 6 bases and J gave up 0 bases, with 9 bases separating them. The germline CDR1 and CDR2 sequences are LNHDA and SQIVND (reference sequence). The CDR3 is CASSRQSSYEQYF. CDR3 DNA sequence: TGTGCCAGTAGCCGACAGAGCTCCTACGAGCAGTACTTC.

The V gene is TRBV7-9, the J gene TRBJ1-6; D might be TRBD1 (5 bases). CDR1 is SEHNR and CDR2 is FQNEAQ in the germline V gene (reference sequence). The CDR3 covers 13 residues. V was trimmed by 2 bases and J by 7 bases, leaving 6 bases between them. This chain's CDR3 is CASSLRGNSPLHF. The CDR3 DNA follows: TGTGCCAGCAGCTTACGGGGCAATTCACCCCTCCACTTT.

This clonotype was detected many times. The V gene is TRBV29-1, the J gene TRBJ1-1; D unclear. The CDR3 length is 14 residues. The germline V gene encodes CDR1 SQVTM and CDR2 ANQGSEA. V was trimmed by 3 bases and J by 1 base, leaving 12 bases between them. The CDR3 nucleotides read TGCAGCGTTGAGATAGGGATGGAGAACACTGAAGCTTTCTTT. Protein sequence: CSVEIGMENTEAFF.

A few counts support this clonotype. The chain joins TRBV9 to TRBJ1-1; 7 bases are a match to TRBD1. Germline trimming cut 4 bases from V and 7 bases from J; bases unmatched to any gene: 4. Germline values: CDR1 SGDLS, CDR2 YYNGEE. The CDR3 runs to 12 residues. This CDR3 is CASSSGDSEAFF. For the CDR3, the DNA is TGTGCCAGCAGCTCCGGGGACAGTGAAGCTTTCTTT.